A single TCR beta chain is shown here with its context. The antigen remains unidentified. Profiling of TCR beta VDJ combinations and CDR3 sequences used genomic DNA as template. MiXCR, applied by TCRdb to the reads, yields one record per CDR3 protein. The sample consists of about 210,000 distinct CDR3 sequences, approximately 57% of them appearing once. The sample originates from a study of CD8+CD57+ T cells in acquired aplastic anemia. The wider study: Sorted CD4+ and CD8+ cells yielded about 3 ug of DNA on average. Among healthy donors, CD4+ cells averaged roughly 9.8 million reads. Study-level findings and limits: Around 30 sequences, all CD8+ CDR3, were shared between patients and controls. A significant difference in CD8+ Simpson's diversity between patients and controls was not found.

Germline V lookup: CDR1 SGDLS, CDR2 YYNGEE. The CDR3 totals 14 residues. V lost 0 bases and J 10 bases, leaving 11 bases between the germline ends. The specimen sequenced was sorted CD4+, CD8+, or CD8+CD57+ T cells (not recorded which) from PBMCs. This chain connects TRBV9 to TRBJ1-6; possible D gene TRBD1, 6 bases. The sequence was collected from a human donor in good health. DNA for the CDR3: TGTGCCAGCAGCGTAGGACAGGTGATCTCACCCCTCCACTTT. It is translated as CASSVGQVISPLHF.